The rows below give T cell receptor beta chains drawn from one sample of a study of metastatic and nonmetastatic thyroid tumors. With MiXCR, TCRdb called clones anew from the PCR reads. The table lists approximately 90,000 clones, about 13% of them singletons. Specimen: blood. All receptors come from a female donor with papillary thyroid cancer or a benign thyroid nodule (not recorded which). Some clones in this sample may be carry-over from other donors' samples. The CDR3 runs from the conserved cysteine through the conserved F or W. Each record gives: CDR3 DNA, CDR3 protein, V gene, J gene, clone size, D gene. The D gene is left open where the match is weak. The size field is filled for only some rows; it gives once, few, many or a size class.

cdr3_nt: TGTGCCAGCAGTGACAGGGGGGTCACTGAAGCTTTCTTT; cdr3_aa: CASSDRGVTEAFF; v_call: TRBV3-1; j_call: TRBJ1-1; clone_size: NA; d_call: TRBD1
cdr3_nt: TGTGCCAGCAGCGTCTACAGGGGGCGGGGTGGCTACACCTTC; cdr3_aa: CASSVYRGRGGYTF; v_call: TRBV9; j_call: TRBJ1-2; clone_size: many; d_call: TRBD1
cdr3_nt: TGTGCCAGCAGCATAACGACAGTAAGTGGCGAGCAGTACTTC; cdr3_aa: CASSITTVSGEQYF; v_call: TRBV7-9; j_call: TRBJ2-7; clone_size: many; d_call: NA
cdr3_nt: TGTGCCAGCAGAACTCCTACAGGGTACAATGAGCAGTTCTTC; cdr3_aa: CASRTPTGYNEQFF; v_call: TRBV6-1; j_call: TRBJ2-1; clone_size: many; d_call: NA
cdr3_nt: TGTGCCAGACCCCCGGCAGGGTTCTCCGAGCAGTACTTC; cdr3_aa: CARPPAGFSEQYF; v_call: TRBV19; j_call: TRBJ2-7; clone_size: many; d_call: NA
cdr3_nt: TGTGCCAGCAGCTTAGGGCTGGTCGGGACAGGGCTCAATGAGCAGTTCTTC; cdr3_aa: CASSLGLVGTGLNEQFF; v_call: TRBV7-9; j_call: TRBJ2-1; clone_size: NA; d_call: TRBD1
cdr3_nt: TGTGCCAGCAGTTACTCTCGGGACAGGTTTTTCGACGAGCAGTACTTC; cdr3_aa: CASSYSRDRFFDEQYF; v_call: TRBV6-2/TRBV6-3; j_call: TRBJ2-7; clone_size: NA; d_call: TRBD1
cdr3_nt: TGTGCCAGCAGTGTTTACTACGAGCAGTACTTC; cdr3_aa: CASSVYYEQYF; v_call: TRBV27; j_call: TRBJ2-7; clone_size: NA; d_call: NA
cdr3_nt: TGCAGTGCTAGAGGGTTACAGAGAAACACTGAAGCTTTCTTT; cdr3_aa: CSARGLQRNTEAFF; v_call: TRBV20-1; j_call: TRBJ1-1; clone_size: many; d_call: NA
cdr3_nt: TGTGCCAGCAGCTTAGTCTGGTCAGGGGGGAGGGCTGAAGCTTTCTTT; cdr3_aa: CASSLVWSGGRAEAFF; v_call: TRBV11-2; j_call: TRBJ1-1; clone_size: many; d_call: TRBD1
cdr3_nt: TGTGCCAGTAGTATAGAAACGCTTAGCAATCAGCCCCAGCATTTT; cdr3_aa: CASSIETLSNQPQHF; v_call: TRBV19; j_call: TRBJ1-5; clone_size: many; d_call: NA
cdr3_nt: TGTGCCAGCAGTGAGCAGTCGACAGGCAATCAGCCCCAGCATTTT; cdr3_aa: CASSEQSTGNQPQHF; v_call: TRBV2; j_call: TRBJ1-5; clone_size: many; d_call: NA
cdr3_nt: TGTGCCAGCAGCGTAGCGGGGCAGGACCAAGAGACCCAGTACTTC; cdr3_aa: CASSVAGQDQETQYF; v_call: TRBV9; j_call: TRBJ2-5; clone_size: many; d_call: NA
cdr3_nt: TGCAGTGCTAAACGAATGAACACTGAAGCTTTCTTT; cdr3_aa: CSAKRMNTEAFF; v_call: TRBV20-1; j_call: TRBJ1-1; clone_size: many; d_call: NA
cdr3_nt: TGTGCCAGCAGCTTTTACACAGATACGCAGTATTTT; cdr3_aa: CASSFYTDTQYF; v_call: TRBV5-6; j_call: TRBJ2-3; clone_size: NA; d_call: NA
cdr3_nt: TGTGCCAGCAGCTTAGCGTGGGGCGGGAGGGCCCTGTACAATGAGCAGTTCTTC; cdr3_aa: CASSLAWGGRALYNEQFF; v_call: TRBV6-5; j_call: TRBJ2-1; clone_size: few; d_call: TRBD2
cdr3_nt: TGCAGTGCTAGTACAACAGGGGGTGACTATGGCTACACCTTC; cdr3_aa: CSASTTGGDYGYTF; v_call: TRBV20-1; j_call: TRBJ1-2; clone_size: medium-sized; d_call: TRBD1
cdr3_nt: TGTGCCAGCAGCTCCTCGGGGAGGAACGAGCAGTACTTC; cdr3_aa: CASSSSGRNEQYF; v_call: TRBV3-1; j_call: TRBJ2-7; clone_size: NA; d_call: NA
cdr3_nt: TGTGCCAGCAGCCCGGGACTAGCGGTCACAGATACGCAGTATTTT; cdr3_aa: CASSPGLAVTDTQYF; v_call: TRBV5-4; j_call: TRBJ2-3; clone_size: many; d_call: TRBD2
cdr3_nt: TGTGCCAGCAGATTAGGGGGCACGAATGAAAAACTGTTTTTT; cdr3_aa: CASRLGGTNEKLFF; v_call: TRBV28; j_call: TRBJ1-4; clone_size: many; d_call: TRBD1
cdr3_nt: TGCAGCGTTGGTTCGGTGGGCACAGATACGCAGTATTTT; cdr3_aa: CSVGSVGTDTQYF; v_call: TRBV29-1; j_call: TRBJ2-3; clone_size: many; d_call: NA
cdr3_nt: TGTGCCAGCAGTTATGGCAGGGGGAACACTGAAGCTTTCTTT; cdr3_aa: CASSYGRGNTEAFF; v_call: TRBV6-5; j_call: TRBJ1-1; clone_size: many; d_call: NA
cdr3_nt: TGTGCCAGCAGTCTCGGGGGGTCAAGTGGCTACACCTTC; cdr3_aa: CASSLGGSSGYTF; v_call: TRBV6-2/TRBV6-3; j_call: TRBJ1-2; clone_size: many; d_call: NA
cdr3_nt: TGTGCCAGCAGTGATGGACTAGCGGGAGTACGTCAGTTCTTC; cdr3_aa: CASSDGLAGVRQFF; v_call: TRBV6-1; j_call: TRBJ2-1; clone_size: many; d_call: TRBD2
cdr3_nt: TGCGCCAGCACTCACCCGGGACTAGCGGTCACAGATACGCAGTATTTT; cdr3_aa: CASTHPGLAVTDTQYF; v_call: TRBV10-1; j_call: TRBJ2-3; clone_size: many; d_call: TRBD2
cdr3_nt: TGTGCCAGTAGTCCTCGGTACCAAGAGACCCAGTACTTC; cdr3_aa: CASSPRYQETQYF; v_call: TRBV19; j_call: TRBJ2-5; clone_size: many; d_call: NA
cdr3_nt: TGTGCCAGCAGTGACACCTACGAGCAGTACTTC; cdr3_aa: CASSDTYEQYF; v_call: TRBV2; j_call: TRBJ2-7; clone_size: NA; d_call: NA
cdr3_nt: TGCAGTGCTAGAGATCGGGGGATTGGCAATCAGCCCCAGCATTTT; cdr3_aa: CSARDRGIGNQPQHF; v_call: TRBV20-1; j_call: TRBJ1-5; clone_size: many; d_call: NA